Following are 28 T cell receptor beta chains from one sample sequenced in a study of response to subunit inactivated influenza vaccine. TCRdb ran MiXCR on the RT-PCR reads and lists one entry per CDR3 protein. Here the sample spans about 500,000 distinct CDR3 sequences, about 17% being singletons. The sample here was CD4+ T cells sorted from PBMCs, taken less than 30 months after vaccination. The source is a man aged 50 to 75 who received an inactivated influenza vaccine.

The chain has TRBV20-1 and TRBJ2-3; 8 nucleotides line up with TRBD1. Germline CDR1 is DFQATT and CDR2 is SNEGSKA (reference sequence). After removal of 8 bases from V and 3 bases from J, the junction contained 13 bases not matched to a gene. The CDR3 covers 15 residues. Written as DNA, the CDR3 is TGCAGTTTCGTATCCGGGACAGGCTTTACAGATACGCAGTATTTT. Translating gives CSFVSGTGFTDTQYF.

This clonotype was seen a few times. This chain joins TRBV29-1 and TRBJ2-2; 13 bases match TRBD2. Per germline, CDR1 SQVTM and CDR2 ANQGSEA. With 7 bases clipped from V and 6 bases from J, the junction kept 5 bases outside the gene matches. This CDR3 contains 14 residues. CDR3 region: CSAAGLAGSGELFF. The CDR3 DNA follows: TGCAGCGCCGCGGGACTAGCGGGATCCGGGGAGCTGTTTTTT.

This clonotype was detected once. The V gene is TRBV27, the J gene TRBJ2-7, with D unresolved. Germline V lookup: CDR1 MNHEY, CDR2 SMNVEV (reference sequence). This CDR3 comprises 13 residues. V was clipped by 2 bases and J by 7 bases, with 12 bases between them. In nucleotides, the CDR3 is TGTGCCAGCAGTTTAAAGGAGTGGACGGAGCAGTACTTC. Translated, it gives CASSLKEWTEQYF.

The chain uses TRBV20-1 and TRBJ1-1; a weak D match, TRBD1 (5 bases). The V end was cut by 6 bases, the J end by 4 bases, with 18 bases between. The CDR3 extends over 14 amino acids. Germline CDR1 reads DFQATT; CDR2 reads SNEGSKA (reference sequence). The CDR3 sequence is CSAPRGGGVTEAFF. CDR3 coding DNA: TGCAGTGCCCCGCGGGGTGGGGGGGTCACTGAAGCTTTCTTT.

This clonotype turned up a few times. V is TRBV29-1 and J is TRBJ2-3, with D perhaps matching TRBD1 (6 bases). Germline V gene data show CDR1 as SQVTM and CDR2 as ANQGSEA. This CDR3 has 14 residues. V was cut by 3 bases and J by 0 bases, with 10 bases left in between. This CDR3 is CSVDHRASTDTQYF. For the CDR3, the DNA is TGCAGCGTTGACCACAGGGCTAGCACAGATACGCAGTATTTT.

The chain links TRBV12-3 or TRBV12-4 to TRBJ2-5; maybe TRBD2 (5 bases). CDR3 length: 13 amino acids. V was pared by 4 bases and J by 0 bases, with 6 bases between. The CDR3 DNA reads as TGTGCCAGCAGTTCGACTAACCAAGAGACCCAGTACTTC. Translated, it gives CASSSTNQETQYF.

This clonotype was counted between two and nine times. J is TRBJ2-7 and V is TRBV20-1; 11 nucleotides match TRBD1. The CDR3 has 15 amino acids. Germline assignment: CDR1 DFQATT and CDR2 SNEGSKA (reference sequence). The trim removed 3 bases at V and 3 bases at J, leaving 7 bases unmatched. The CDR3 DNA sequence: TGCAGTGCTAGGCGCGGACAGGGGGCATACTACGAGCAGTACTTC. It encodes CSARRGQGAYYEQYF.

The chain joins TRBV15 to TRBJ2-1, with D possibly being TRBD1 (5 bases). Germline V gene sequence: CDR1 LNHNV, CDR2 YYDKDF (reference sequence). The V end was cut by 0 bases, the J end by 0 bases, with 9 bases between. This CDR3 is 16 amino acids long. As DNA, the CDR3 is TGTGCCACCAGCAGAGATCGTGGGGCCTCCTACAATGAGCAGTTCTTC. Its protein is CATSRDRGASYNEQFF.

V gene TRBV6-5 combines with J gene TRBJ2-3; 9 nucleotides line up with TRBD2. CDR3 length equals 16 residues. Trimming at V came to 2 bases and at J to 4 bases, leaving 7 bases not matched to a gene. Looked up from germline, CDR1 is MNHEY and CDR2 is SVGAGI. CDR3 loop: CASSYGGGAYSDTQYF. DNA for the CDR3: TGTGCCAGCAGTTACGGCGGGGGGGCCTATTCAGATACGCAGTATTTT.

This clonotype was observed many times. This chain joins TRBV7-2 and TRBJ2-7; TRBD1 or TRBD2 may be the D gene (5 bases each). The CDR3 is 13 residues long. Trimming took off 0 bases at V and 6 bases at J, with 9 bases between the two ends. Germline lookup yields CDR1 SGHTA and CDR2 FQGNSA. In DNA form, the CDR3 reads TGTGCCAGCAGCTTAGCGTCCGGGGCCGAGCAGTACTTC. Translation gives CASSLASGAEQYF.

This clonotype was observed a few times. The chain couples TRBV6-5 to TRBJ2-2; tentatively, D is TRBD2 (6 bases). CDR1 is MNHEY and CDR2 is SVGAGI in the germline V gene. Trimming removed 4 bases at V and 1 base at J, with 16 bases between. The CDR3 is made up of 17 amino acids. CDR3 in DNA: TGTGCCAGCAGTTTTCTACCCGGGACTGAGAACACCGGGGAGCTGTTTTTT. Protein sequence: CASSFLPGTENTGELFF.

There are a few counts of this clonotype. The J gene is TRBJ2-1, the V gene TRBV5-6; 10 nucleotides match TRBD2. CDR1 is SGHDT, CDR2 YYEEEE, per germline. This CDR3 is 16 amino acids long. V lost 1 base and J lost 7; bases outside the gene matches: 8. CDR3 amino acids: CASSLPAGGFRNEQFF. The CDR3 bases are TGTGCCAGCAGCTTGCCAGCGGGAGGGTTTCGGAATGAGCAGTTCTTC.

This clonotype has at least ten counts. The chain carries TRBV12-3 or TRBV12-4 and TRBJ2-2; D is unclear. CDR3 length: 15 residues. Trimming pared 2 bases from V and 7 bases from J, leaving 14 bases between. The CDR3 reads CASSLRRGGVGELFF. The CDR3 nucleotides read TGTGCCAGCAGTTTACGCCGTGGTGGGGTCGGGGAGCTGTTTTTT.

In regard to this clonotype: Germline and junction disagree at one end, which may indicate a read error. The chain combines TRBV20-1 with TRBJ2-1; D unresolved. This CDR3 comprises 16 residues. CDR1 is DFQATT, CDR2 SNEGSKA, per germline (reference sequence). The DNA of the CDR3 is TGCTGTGCTAGACCCTCAAACGGAAAGTCCTACAATGAGCAGTTCTTC. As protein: CCARPSNGKSYNEQFF.

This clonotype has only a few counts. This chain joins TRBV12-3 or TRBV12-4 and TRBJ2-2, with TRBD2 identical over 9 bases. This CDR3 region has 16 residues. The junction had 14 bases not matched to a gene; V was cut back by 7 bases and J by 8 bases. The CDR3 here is CASISTVAGVAGELFF. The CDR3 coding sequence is TGTGCCAGCATCTCGACAGTAGCGGGAGTGGCTGGGGAGCTGTTTTTT.

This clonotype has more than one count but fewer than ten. This CDR3 is CASRTSGGSYEQYF. The CDR3 region has the DNA TGTGCCAGCAGGACTAGCGGGGGGTCGTACGAGCAGTACTTC. This chain uses TRBV12-3 or TRBV12-4 with TRBJ2-7; 13 nucleotides line up with TRBD2. The CDR3 consists of 14 residues. V shed 6 bases, J shed 4 bases, and the junction held 3 bases outside the gene matches.

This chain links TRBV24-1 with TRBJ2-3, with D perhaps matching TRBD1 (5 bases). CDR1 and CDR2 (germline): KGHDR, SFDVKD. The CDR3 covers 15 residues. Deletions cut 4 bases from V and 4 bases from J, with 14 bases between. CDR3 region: CATSEEKGMPDTQYF. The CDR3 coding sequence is TGTGCCACCAGTGAAGAAAAGGGGATGCCAGATACGCAGTATTTT.

The CDR3 is CASGGQGVFYGYTF. CDR3 DNA: TGTGCCAGCGGGGGACAGGGGGTCTTCTATGGCTACACCTTC. This chain links TRBV25-1 with TRBJ1-2; 11 bases map to TRBD1. J was trimmed by 4 bases and V by 8 bases; bases with no gene match: 6. The CDR3 is 14 residues long. The V gene's germline CDR1 is MGHDK and CDR2 SYGVNS.

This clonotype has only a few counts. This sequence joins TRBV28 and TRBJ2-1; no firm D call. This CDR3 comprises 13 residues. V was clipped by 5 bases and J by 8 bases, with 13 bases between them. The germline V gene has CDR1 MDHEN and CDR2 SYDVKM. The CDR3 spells CASSPTQQDEQFF. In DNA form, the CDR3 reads TGTGCCAGCAGTCCCACCCAGCAGGATGAGCAGTTCTTC.

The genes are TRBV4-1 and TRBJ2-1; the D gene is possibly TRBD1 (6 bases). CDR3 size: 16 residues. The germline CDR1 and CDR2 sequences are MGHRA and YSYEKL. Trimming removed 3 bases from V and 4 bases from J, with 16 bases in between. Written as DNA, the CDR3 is TGCGCCAGCAGCCAGAGAACCGGGACACCGTACAATGAGCAGTTCTTC. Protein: CASSQRTGTPYNEQFF.

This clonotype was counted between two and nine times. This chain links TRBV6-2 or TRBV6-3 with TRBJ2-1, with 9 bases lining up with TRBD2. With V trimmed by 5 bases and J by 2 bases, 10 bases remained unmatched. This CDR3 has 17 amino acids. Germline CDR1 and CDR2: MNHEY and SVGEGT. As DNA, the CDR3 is TGTGCCAGCAGTGATACAAAGAGCGGGAGGACCTACAATGAGCAGTTCTTC. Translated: CASSDTKSGRTYNEQFF.

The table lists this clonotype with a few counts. The CDR3 sequence is CASSLAGQRAFF. The DNA for the CDR3 is TGTGCCAGCAGCTTAGCCGGACAGCGCGCTTTCTTT. The chain combines TRBV7-2 with TRBJ1-1, with a tentative D call TRBD1 (6 bases). V lost 0 bases and J 11 bases, leaving 10 bases between the germline ends. Germline CDR1 is SGHTA and CDR2 is FQGNSA. This CDR3 region has 12 residues. The full variable domain, its missing parts supplied by reference TRBV7-2 and TRBJ1-1, is GAGVSQSPSNKVTEKGKDVELRCDPISGHTALYWYRQSLGQGLEFLIYFQGNSAPDKSGLPSDRFSAERTGGSVSTLTIQRTQQEDSAVYLCASSLAGQRAFFGQGTRLTVV.

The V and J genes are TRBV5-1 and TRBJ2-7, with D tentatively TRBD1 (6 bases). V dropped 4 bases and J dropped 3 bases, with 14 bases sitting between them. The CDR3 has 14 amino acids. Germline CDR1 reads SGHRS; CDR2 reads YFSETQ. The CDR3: CASSTTNRVYEQYF. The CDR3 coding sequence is TGCGCCAGCAGCACCACGAACAGGGTCTACGAGCAGTACTTC. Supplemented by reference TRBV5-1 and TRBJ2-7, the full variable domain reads KAGVTQTPRYLIKTRGQQVTLSCSPISGHRSVSWYQQTPGQGLQFLFEYFSETQRNKGNFPGRFSGRQFSNSRSEMNVSTLELGDSALYLCASSTTNRVYEQYFGPGTRLTVT.

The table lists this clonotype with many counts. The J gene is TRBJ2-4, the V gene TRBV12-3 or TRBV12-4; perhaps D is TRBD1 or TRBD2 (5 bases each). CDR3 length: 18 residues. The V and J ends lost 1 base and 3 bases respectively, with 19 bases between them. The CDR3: CASSLDRVLGEFKNIQYF. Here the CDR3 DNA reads TGTGCCAGCAGTTTAGACCGGGTTCTAGGGGAGTTCAAAAACATTCAGTACTTC.

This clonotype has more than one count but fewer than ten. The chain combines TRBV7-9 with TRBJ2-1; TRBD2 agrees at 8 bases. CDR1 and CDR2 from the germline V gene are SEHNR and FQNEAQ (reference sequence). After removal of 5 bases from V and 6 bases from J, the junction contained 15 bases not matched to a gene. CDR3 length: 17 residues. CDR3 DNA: TGTGCCAGCAGCCAAAAATCCGAGACTAGCGCCTCCAATGAGCAGTTCTTC. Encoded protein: CASSQKSETSASNEQFF.

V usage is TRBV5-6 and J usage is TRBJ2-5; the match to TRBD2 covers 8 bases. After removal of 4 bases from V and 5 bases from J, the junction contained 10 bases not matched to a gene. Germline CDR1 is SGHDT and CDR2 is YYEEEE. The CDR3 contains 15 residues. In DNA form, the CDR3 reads TGTGCCAGCAGCGTCGTCCTAGCGGGCCTCGAGACCCAGTACTTC. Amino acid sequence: CASSVVLAGLETQYF.

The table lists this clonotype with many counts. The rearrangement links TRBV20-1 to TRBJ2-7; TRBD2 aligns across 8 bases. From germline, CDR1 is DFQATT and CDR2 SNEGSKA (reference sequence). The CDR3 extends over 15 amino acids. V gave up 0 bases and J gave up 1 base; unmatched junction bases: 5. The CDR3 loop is CSARDFTSGSYEQYF. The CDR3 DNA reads TGCAGTGCTAGAGATTTCACTAGCGGTTCCTACGAGCAGTACTTC.

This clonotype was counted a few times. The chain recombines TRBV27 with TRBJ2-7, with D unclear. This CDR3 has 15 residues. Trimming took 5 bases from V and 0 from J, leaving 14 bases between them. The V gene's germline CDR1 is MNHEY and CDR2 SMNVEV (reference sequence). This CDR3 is CASSPPVESSYEQYF. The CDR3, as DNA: TGTGCCAGCAGTCCCCCAGTTGAAAGCTCCTACGAGCAGTACTTC.